Below, 29 T cell receptor beta chains from the same sample are listed, as sequenced in a study of cytomegalovirus exposure and HLA in healthy donors. A multiplex PCR was run with 60 Vbeta primers and 13 Jbeta primers. Profiled with immunoSEQ multiplex PCR; TCRdb holds only in-frame clones, not every one. The sample records about 160,000 clones, around 88% being singletons. The sample was PBMCs. The source is a woman under 30 in good health and CMV-seronegative.

The chain employs TRBV7-9 and TRBJ1-6; D is possibly TRBD1 (5 bases). The V end lost 2 bases, the J end lost 6 bases, and 11 bases lay between the germline ends. Germline V lookup: CDR1 SEHNR, CDR2 FQNEAQ (reference sequence). CDR3 length: 15 residues. The CDR3 reads CASSLYDSSNSPLHF. In DNA, the CDR3 is TGTGCCAGCAGCTTATACGACAGTTCTAATTCACCCCTCCACTTT. The full variable domain, rest sourced from reference TRBV7-9 and TRBJ1-6, is DTGVSQNPRHKITKRGQNVTFRCDPISEHNRLYWYRQTLGQGPEFLTYFQNEAQLEKSRLLSDRFSAERPKGSFSTLEIQRTEQGDSAMYLCASSLYDSSNSPLHFGNGTRLTVT.

V and J are TRBV7-9 and TRBJ2-7, with TRBD1 identical over 7 bases. The CDR3 sequence is 15 residues long. The junction had 8 bases not matched to a gene; V was cut back by 6 bases and J by 0 bases. Per the germline V gene, CDR1 is SEHNR and CDR2 is FQNEAQ (reference sequence). The CDR3 is CASRTTGQSSYEQYF. The CDR3 bases are TGTGCCAGCAGAACTACGGGACAGAGCTCCTACGAGCAGTACTTC. Full variable domain (outside the CDR3, taken from reference TRBV7-9 and TRBJ2-7): DTGVSQNPRHKITKRGQNVTFRCDPISEHNRLYWYRQTLGQGPEFLTYFQNEAQLEKSRLLSDRFSAERPKGSFSTLEIQRTEQGDSAMYLCASRTTGQSSYEQYFGPGTRLTVT.

The genes are TRBV9 and TRBJ1-2, with unresolved D. CDR1 is SGDLS, CDR2 YYNGEE, per germline. The CDR3 runs to 14 residues. V was trimmed by 0 bases and J by 1 base, leaving 7 bases between them. Here the CDR3 reads CASSVGTNNYGYTF. CDR3 nucleotides: TGTGCCAGCAGCGTAGGTACAAATAACTATGGCTACACCTTC.

The chain joins TRBV6-1 to TRBJ2-2, with unresolved D. The V end was cut by 5 bases, the J end by 6 bases, with 7 bases between. CDR3 size: 12 residues. CDR1 is MNHNS and CDR2 is SASEGT in the germline V gene. The CDR3 sequence: CASSTPAGELFF. In nucleotides, the CDR3 is TGTGCCAGCAGTACCCCAGCCGGGGAGCTGTTTTTT.

The genes are TRBV27 and TRBJ2-7; 12 bases map to TRBD2. The V and J ends lost 5 bases and 12 bases, in that order; junction bases with no gene match: 14. The CDR3 loop spans 15 amino acids. Germline lookup yields CDR1 MNHEY and CDR2 SMNVEV (reference sequence). The CDR3 DNA sequence: TGTGCCAGCAGTCTCCCGACTAGCGGGAGAGGGCGATGGTACTTC. It yields the protein CASSLPTSGRGRWYF.

The rearrangement joins TRBV5-4 to TRBJ2-1, with 12 bases fitting TRBD2. V was pared by 7 bases and J by 7 bases, with 9 bases of the junction left unmatched. Germline V gene data show CDR1 as SGHNT and CDR2 as YYREEE (reference sequence). The length of the CDR3 is 15 residues. This chain's CDR3 is CASPSLAGGNNEQFF. CDR3 bases: TGTGCCAGCCCGTCTCTAGCGGGGGGGAATAATGAGCAGTTCTTC. Full variable domain (outside the CDR3, taken from reference TRBV5-4 and TRBJ2-1): ETGVTQSPTHLIKTRGQQVTLRCSSQSGHNTVSWYQQALGQGPQFIFQYYREEENGRGNFPPRFSGLQFPNYSSELNVNALELDDSALYLCASPSLAGGNNEQFFGPGTRLTVL.

The chain carries TRBV7-9 and TRBJ1-6, with D possibly being TRBD1 (5 bases). The CDR3 runs 17 residues. Trimming removed 5 bases at V and 7 bases at J, with 21 bases between. CDR1 is SEHNR and CDR2 is FQNEAQ in the germline V gene (reference sequence). The CDR3, as DNA: TGTGCCAGCAGCCCCCGACAGCTCAAGGGGCTCAATTCACCCCTCCACTTT. This gives the protein CASSPRQLKGLNSPLHF.

The gene calls are TRBV5-4 and TRBJ2-7, with 9 bases lining up with TRBD2. Per the germline V gene, CDR1 is SGHNT and CDR2 is YYREEE (reference sequence). V lost 1 base, J lost 4 bases, and 6 bases stayed unmatched. CDR3 length: 15 amino acids. CDR3 amino acids: CASSLFSGSNYEQYF. The CDR3 nucleotides are TGTGCCAGCAGCTTGTTTAGCGGGAGCAATTACGAGCAGTACTTC.

J is TRBJ1-2 and V is TRBV6-1; a possible D gene is TRBD1 (5 bases). The CDR3 sequence is 15 residues long. Germline CDR1 reads MNHNS; CDR2 reads SASEGT. The V gene lost 2 bases and the J gene lost 4 bases, with 14 bases spanning the gap. CDR3 sequence: CASSEFIRQIYGYTF. CDR3 DNA sequence: TGTGCCAGCAGTGAATTTATACGACAGATCTATGGCTACACCTTC.

The chain employs TRBV11-2 and TRBJ2-3, with D uncertain. The CDR3 totals 12 residues. CDR1 and CDR2 from the germline V gene are SGHAT and FQNNGV. The germline V and J ends were trimmed by 0 bases and 5 bases, with 3 bases remaining between them. The CDR3 DNA reads as TGTGCCAGCAGCTTAGACCGAGATACGCAGTATTTT. Amino acid sequence: CASSLDRDTQYF.

The gene calls are TRBV28 and TRBJ2-7; 10 bases agree with TRBD2. The junction had 13 bases not matched to a gene; V was cut back by 5 bases and J by 3 bases. Germline CDR1 reads MDHEN; CDR2 reads SYDVKM. The CDR3 covers 17 residues. In DNA form, the CDR3 reads TGTGCCAGCAGTCCACACCCTTCTAGCGGGAGTGGCTACGAGCAGTACTTC. Its protein product is CASSPHPSSGSGYEQYF.

The J gene is TRBJ1-1, the V gene TRBV27, with 7 bases lining up with TRBD1. This CDR3 contains 13 residues. CDR1 is MNHEY and CDR2 is SMNVEV in the germline V gene (reference sequence). Losses at the gene ends were 10 bases for V and 1 base for J; bases not matched to a gene: 6. The CDR3 nucleotides read TGTGCCAACCAGACAGGGTCGAACACTGAAGCTTTCTTT. This encodes CANQTGSNTEAFF.

This clone was counted only a few times. The chain employs TRBV6-5 and TRBJ1-4; TRBD1 matches at 8 bases. In germline, CDR1 is MNHEY, CDR2 SVGAGI. The CDR3 totals 10 residues. Trimming removed 6 bases from V and 17 bases from J; junction bases left unmatched: 5. The CDR3 region is CASRDRVSFF. CDR3 DNA: TGTGCCAGCAGGGACAGGGTGAGTTTTTTT.

The gene calls are TRBV7-8 and TRBJ1-5; 7 bases are shared with TRBD1. The CDR3 contains 16 residues. Germline V gene lookup returns CDR1 SGHVS and CDR2 FQNEAQ. V was pared by 1 base and J by 3 bases, with 6 bases of the junction left unmatched. In DNA, the CDR3 is TGTGCCAGCAGCTTAGACAGACAGGGCTACAATCAGCCCCAGCATTTT. Translated: CASSLDRQGYNQPQHF.

The genes are TRBV28 and TRBJ2-3, with 8 positions matching TRBD2. The CDR3 is 16 residues long. V lost 5 bases, J lost 6 bases, and 13 bases stayed unmatched. Germline V lookup: CDR1 MDHEN, CDR2 SYDVKM. This CDR3 is CASSVLAVEGADTQYF. Written as DNA, the CDR3 is TGTGCCAGCAGTGTACTAGCGGTTGAAGGGGCCGATACGCAGTATTTT.

The chain has TRBV2 and TRBJ2-4, with 7 bases aligning to TRBD2. The CDR3 runs to 13 residues. Germline V lookup: CDR1 SNHLY, CDR2 FYNNEI. V trimming: 6 bases; J trimming: 9 bases; junction bases outside the gene matches: 8. The CDR3 DNA reads TGTGCCAGCAGCCTCCGGGGGGATGGCATTCAGTACTTC. This sequence encodes CASSLRGDGIQYF.

To note about this clone: Other DNA sequences of this sample code for an identical CDR3. The chain combines TRBV19 with TRBJ2-5; D gene unclear. Germline V gene sequence: CDR1 LNHDA, CDR2 SQIVND (reference sequence). The CDR3 is made up of 11 amino acids. The germline V and J ends were trimmed by 3 bases and 4 bases, with 3 bases remaining between them. The CDR3 DNA is TGTGCCAGTAGTATCCGAGAGACCCAGTACTTC. It codes for CASSIRETQYF.

The rearrangement uses TRBV6-4 and TRBJ1-2; no clear D. Looked up from germline, CDR1 is MRHNA and CDR2 is SNTAGT. The ends were cut back, 0 bases at V and 5 bases at J, with 13 bases in the middle. The CDR3 covers 15 residues. CDR3 residues: CASSDSMEGGYGYTF. The CDR3 coding sequence is TGTGCCAGCAGTGACTCGATGGAGGGCGGGTATGGCTACACCTTC.

The chain employs TRBV6-5 and TRBJ1-3, with D possibly being TRBD1 (5 bases). The V end lost 0 bases, the J end lost 0 bases, and 9 bases lay between the germline ends. The CDR3 loop spans 16 amino acids. The germline V gene has CDR1 MNHEY and CDR2 SVGAGI. The CDR3 DNA follows: TGTGCCAGCAGTTACTCGCCCAGGGCCTCTGGAAACACCATATATTTT. Translated, it gives CASSYSPRASGNTIYF.

This clone was counted a single time. This chain uses TRBV6-5 with TRBJ2-3; 11 positions agree with TRBD2. Per germline, CDR1 MNHEY and CDR2 SVGAGI. J gave up 5 bases and V 8 bases, and 9 bases lay outside the gene matches. CDR3 length: 15 residues. In DNA form, the CDR3 reads TGTGCCAGCGGTAGCGGGAGGGCCATAAGAGATACGCAGTATTTT. This gives the protein CASGSGRAIRDTQYF.

The chain couples TRBV10-3 to TRBJ2-7; 14 nucleotides align to TRBD2. Germline assignment: CDR1 ENHRY and CDR2 SYGVKD. This CDR3 is 15 amino acids long. V lost 3 bases, J lost 6 bases, and 4 bases stayed unmatched. The CDR3, as DNA: TGTGCCATCAGTGATTCGACTAGCGGGAGGGGCGAGCAGTACTTC. Amino acid sequence: CAISDSTSGRGEQYF.

The chain recombines TRBV6-5 with TRBJ2-7; TRBD1 matches at 7 bases. This CDR3 has 14 amino acids. CDR1 and CDR2 from the germline V gene are MNHEY and SVGAGI. Trimming at V came to 5 bases and at J to 1 base, leaving 5 bases not matched to a gene. CDR3 nucleotides: TGTGCCAGCAGTGACAGGGAGAGTTCCTACGAGCAGTACTTC. Amino acids: CASSDRESSYEQYF.

The table lists this clone with a few counts. This chain joins TRBV5-1 and TRBJ1-4, with 9 bases matching TRBD1. This CDR3 is 14 amino acids long. The J segment lost 8 bases and the V segment lost 5 bases, leaving 7 bases of the junction unmatched. Germline V CDR1 and CDR2: SGHRS, YFSETQ. CDR3 in amino acids: CASRGGQGGEKLFF. In DNA, the CDR3 is TGCGCCAGCAGAGGGGGACAGGGAGGCGAAAAACTGTTTTTT.

V gene TRBV30 combines with J gene TRBJ1-2; possibly TRBD1 for D (6 bases). The CDR3 consists of 14 residues. V was shortened by 2 bases and J by 4 bases, with 14 bases between the two germline ends. Germline V gene lookup returns CDR1 GTSNPN and CDR2 SVGIG (reference sequence). The CDR3 region is CAWSRHRVLYGYTF. The CDR3, as DNA: TGTGCCTGGAGTCGACACAGGGTACTCTATGGCTACACCTTC.

The chain has TRBV18 and TRBJ2-7; 10 positions agree with TRBD1. This CDR3 comprises 15 residues. Germline V CDR1 and CDR2: KGHSH, LQKENI. Germline trimming cut 3 bases from V and 0 bases from J; bases unmatched to any gene: 2. The DNA of the CDR3 is TGTGCCAGCTCACCCGGGACAGGGGCCTCCTACGAGCAGTACTTC. Translation gives CASSPGTGASYEQYF.

The chain uses TRBV5-1 and TRBJ1-1; D gene uncertain. Germline V gene sequence: CDR1 SGHRS, CDR2 YFSETQ. Trimming removed 5 bases at V and 2 bases at J, with 13 bases between. The CDR3 covers 14 residues. CDR3 bases: TGCGCCAGCAGGAAAGGCGGGCCCAACACTGAAGCTTTCTTT. Amino acid sequence: CASRKGGPNTEAFF. Full variable domain (remainder filled in from reference TRBV5-1 and TRBJ1-1): KAGVTQTPRYLIKTRGQQVTLSCSPISGHRSVSWYQQTPGQGLQFLFEYFSETQRNKGNFPGRFSGRQFSNSRSEMNVSTLELGDSALYLCASRKGGPNTEAFFGQGTRLTVV.

The V call is TRBV5-1, the J call TRBJ2-1, with 7 bases matching TRBD2. CDR1 is SGHRS and CDR2 is YFSETQ in the germline V gene. CDR3 size: 11 residues. Losses at the gene ends were 8 bases for V and 5 bases for J; bases not matched to a gene: 1. CDR3 nucleotide sequence: TGCGCCAGTGCGGGGGACAATGAGCAGTTCTTC. Translation: CASAGDNEQFF.

The CDR3: CASGTGGDDEQYF. The CDR3 DNA is TGTGCTAGTGGTACAGGGGGCGACGACGAGCAGTACTTC. This chain connects TRBV12-5 to TRBJ2-7; TRBD1 matches 9 bases. The length of the CDR3 is 13 residues. CDR1 LGHNT and CDR2 FRNRAP come from the germline V gene. J was trimmed by 5 bases and V by 5 bases; bases with no gene match: 4.

The gene calls are TRBV28 and TRBJ2-5; TRBD2 agrees at 15 bases. CDR1 is MDHEN and CDR2 is SYDVKM in the germline V gene. The CDR3 covers 15 residues. CDR3 sequence (DNA): TGTGCGGGGGGGGGACTAGCGGGAGGAGTCGAGACCCAGTACTTC. This translates into CAGGGLAGGVETQYF.